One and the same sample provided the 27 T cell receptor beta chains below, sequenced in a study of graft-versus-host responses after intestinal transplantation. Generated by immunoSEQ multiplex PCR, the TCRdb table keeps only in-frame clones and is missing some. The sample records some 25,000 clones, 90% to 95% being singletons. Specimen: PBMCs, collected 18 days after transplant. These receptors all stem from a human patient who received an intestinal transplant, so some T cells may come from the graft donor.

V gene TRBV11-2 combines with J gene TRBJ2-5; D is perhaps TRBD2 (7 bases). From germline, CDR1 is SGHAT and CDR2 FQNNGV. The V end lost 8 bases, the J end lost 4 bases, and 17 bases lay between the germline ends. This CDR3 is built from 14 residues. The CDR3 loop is CASSRGALPETQYF. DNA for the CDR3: TGTGCCAGCTCCCGGGGGGCCTTACCAGAGACCCAGTACTTC. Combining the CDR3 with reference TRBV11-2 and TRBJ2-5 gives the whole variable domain EAGVAQSPRYKIIEKRQSVAFWCNPISGHATLYWYQQILGQGPKLLIQFQNNGVVDDSQLPKDRFSAERLKGVDSTLKIQPAKLEDSAVYLCASSRGALPETQYFGPGTRLLVL.

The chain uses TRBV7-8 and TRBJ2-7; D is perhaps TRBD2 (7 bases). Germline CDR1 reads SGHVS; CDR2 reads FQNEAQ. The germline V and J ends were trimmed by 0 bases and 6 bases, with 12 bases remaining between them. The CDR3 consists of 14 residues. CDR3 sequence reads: CASSLAGGPGEQYF. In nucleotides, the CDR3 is TGTGCCAGCAGCTTAGCGGGGGGGCCCGGCGAGCAGTACTTC.

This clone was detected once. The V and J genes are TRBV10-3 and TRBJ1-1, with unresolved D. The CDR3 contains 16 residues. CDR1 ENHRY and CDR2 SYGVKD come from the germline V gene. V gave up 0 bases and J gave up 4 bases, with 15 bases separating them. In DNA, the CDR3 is TGTGCCATCAGTGAGTCGACTGTGGAACGGGGCACTGAAGCTTTCTTT. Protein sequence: CAISESTVERGTEAFF.

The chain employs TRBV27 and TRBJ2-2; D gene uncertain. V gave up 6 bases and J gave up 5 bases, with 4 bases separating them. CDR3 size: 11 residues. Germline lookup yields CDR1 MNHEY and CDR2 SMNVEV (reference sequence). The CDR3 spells CASRSTGELFF. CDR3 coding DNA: TGTGCCAGCAGATCTACCGGGGAGCTGTTTTTT.

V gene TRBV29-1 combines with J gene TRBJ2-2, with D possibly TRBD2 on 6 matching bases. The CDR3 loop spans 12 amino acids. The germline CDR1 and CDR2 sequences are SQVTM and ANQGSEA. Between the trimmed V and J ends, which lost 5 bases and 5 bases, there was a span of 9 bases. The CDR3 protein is CSVTGGTGELFF. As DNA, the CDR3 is TGCAGCGTTACCGGGGGAACCGGGGAGCTGTTTTTT.

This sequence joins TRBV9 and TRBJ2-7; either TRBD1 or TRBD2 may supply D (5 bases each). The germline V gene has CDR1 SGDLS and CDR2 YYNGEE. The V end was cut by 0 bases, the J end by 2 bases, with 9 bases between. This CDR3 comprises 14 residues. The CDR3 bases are TGTGCCAGCAGCGTAGGGGACGGAGCCTACGAGCAGTACTTC. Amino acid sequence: CASSVGDGAYEQYF.

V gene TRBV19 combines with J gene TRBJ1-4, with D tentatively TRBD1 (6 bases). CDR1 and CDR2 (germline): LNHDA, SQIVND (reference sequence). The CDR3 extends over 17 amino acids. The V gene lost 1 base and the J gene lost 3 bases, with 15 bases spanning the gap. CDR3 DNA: TGTGCCAGTAGTATAGTTAGAGGGGGAGCTTCTAATGAAAAACTGTTTTTT. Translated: CASSIVRGGASNEKLFF.

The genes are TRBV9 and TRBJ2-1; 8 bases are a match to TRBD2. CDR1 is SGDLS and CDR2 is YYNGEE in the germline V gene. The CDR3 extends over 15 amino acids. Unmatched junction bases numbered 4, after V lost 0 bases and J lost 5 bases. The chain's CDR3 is CASSVDGGANNEQFF. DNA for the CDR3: TGTGCCAGCAGCGTAGACGGGGGGGCTAACAATGAGCAGTTCTTC.

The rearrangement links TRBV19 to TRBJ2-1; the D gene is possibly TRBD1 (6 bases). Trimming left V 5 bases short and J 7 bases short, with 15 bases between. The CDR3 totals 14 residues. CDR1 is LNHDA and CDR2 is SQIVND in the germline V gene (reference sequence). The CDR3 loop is CASSFGQKVNEQFF. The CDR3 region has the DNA TGTGCCAGTAGTTTCGGACAGAAGGTAAATGAGCAGTTCTTC.

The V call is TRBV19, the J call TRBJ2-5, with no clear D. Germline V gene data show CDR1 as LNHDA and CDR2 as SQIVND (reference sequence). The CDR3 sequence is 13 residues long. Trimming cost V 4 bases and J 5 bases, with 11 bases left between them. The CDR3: CASSTRPPETQYF. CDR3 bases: TGTGCCAGTAGTACCAGACCCCCGGAGACCCAGTACTTC. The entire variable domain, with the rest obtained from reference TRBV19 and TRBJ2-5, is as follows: DGGITQSPKYLFRKEGQNVTLSCEQNLNHDAMYWYRQDPGQGLRLIYYSQIVNDFQKGDIAEGYSVSREKKESFPLTVTSAQKNPTAFYLCASSTRPPETQYFGPGTRLLVL.

CDR3 residues: CASIGQASQQFF. Here the CDR3 DNA reads TGTGCCAGCATAGGACAGGCGTCTCAGCAGTTCTTC. V is TRBV6-5 and J is TRBJ2-1, with 7 bases that match TRBD1. Germline assignment: CDR1 MNHEY and CDR2 SVGAGI. The V segment lost 7 bases and the J segment 11 bases; nucleotides outside the gene matches: 8. This CDR3 is 12 amino acids long.

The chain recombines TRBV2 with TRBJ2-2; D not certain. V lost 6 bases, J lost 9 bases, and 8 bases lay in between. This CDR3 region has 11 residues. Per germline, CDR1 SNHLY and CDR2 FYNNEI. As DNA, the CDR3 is TGTGCCAGCAGCTTTACCTGGGAGCTGTTTTTT. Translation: CASSFTWELFF.

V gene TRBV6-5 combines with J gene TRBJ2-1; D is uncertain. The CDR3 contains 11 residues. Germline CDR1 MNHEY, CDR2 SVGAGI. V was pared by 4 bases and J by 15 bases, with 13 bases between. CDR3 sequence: CASSSGRHLFF. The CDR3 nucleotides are TGTGCCAGCAGTTCGGGCCGTCATTTGTTCTTC.

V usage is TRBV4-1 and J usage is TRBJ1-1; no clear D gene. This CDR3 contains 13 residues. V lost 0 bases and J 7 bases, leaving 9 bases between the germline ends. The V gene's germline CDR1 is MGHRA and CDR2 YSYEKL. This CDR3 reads CASSQDRGIEAFF. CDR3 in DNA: TGCGCCAGCAGCCAAGATCGAGGGATTGAAGCTTTCTTT.

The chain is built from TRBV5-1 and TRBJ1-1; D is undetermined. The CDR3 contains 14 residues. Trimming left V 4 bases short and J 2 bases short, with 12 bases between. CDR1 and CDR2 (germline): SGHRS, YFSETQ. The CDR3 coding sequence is TGCGCCAGCAGCCCCGACACAACTAACACTGAAGCTTTCTTT. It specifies CASSPDTTNTEAFF.

The CDR3, as DNA: TGTGCCTGGAGTGGGGGGCGCGCCCCGGAGGGGTCCACTGAAGCTTTCTTT. Translation: CAWSGGRAPEGSTEAFF. The chain uses TRBV30 and TRBJ1-1; possibly TRBD1 for D (6 bases). Germline V gene data show CDR1 as GTSNPN and CDR2 as SVGIG (reference sequence). The CDR3 is 17 residues long. V was cut by 1 base and J by 4 bases, with 22 bases left in between.

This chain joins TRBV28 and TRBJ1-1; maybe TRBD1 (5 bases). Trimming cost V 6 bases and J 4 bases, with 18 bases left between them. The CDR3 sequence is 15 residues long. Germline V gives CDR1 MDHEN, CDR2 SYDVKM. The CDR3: CASRYSGRISTEAFF. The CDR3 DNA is TGTGCCAGCAGATATTCAGGGAGGATAAGCACTGAAGCTTTCTTT.

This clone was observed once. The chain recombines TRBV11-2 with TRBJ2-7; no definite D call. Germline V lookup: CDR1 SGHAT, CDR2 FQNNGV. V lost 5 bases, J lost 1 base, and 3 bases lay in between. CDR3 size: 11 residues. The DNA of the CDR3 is TGTGCCAGCAGCCCTTCCTACGAGCAGTACTTC. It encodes CASSPSYEQYF.

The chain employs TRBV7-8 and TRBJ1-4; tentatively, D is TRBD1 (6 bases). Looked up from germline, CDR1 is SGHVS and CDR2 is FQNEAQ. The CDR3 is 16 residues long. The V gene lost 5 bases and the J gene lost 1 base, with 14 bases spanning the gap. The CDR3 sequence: CASSGTRRGTNEKLFF. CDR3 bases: TGTGCCAGCAGCGGAACCCGCAGGGGAACTAATGAAAAACTGTTTTTT. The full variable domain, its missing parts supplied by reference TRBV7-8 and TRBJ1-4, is GAGVSQSPRYKVAKRGQDVALRCDPISGHVSLFWYQQALGQGPEFLTYFQNEAQLDKSGLPSDRFFAERPEGSVSTLKIQRTQQEDSAVYLCASSGTRRGTNEKLFFGSGTQLSVL.

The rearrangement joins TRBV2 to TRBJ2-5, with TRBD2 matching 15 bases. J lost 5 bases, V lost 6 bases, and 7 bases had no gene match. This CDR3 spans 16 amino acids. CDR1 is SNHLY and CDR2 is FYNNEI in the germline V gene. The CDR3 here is CASSQGLAGGYETQYF. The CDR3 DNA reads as TGTGCCAGCAGCCAAGGACTAGCGGGGGGGTATGAGACCCAGTACTTC.

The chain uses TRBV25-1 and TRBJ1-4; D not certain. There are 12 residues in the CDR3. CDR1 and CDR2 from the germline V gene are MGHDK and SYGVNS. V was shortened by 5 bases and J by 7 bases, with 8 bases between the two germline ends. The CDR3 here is CASSLGIEKLFF. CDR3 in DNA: TGTGCCAGCAGTCTTGGGATTGAAAAACTGTTTTTT.

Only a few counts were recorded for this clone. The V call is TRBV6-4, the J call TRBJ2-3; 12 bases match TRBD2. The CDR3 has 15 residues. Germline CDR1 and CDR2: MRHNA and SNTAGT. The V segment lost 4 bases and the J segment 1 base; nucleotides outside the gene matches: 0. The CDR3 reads CASSGTSGGTDTQYF. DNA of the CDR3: TGTGCCAGCAGTGGGACTAGCGGGGGCACAGATACGCAGTATTTT.

The DNA for the CDR3 is TGTGCCAGCAGCCAGGAAGACAGTCCCAATTCACCCCTCCACTTT. Amino acid sequence: CASSQEDSPNSPLHF. The chain joins TRBV4-2 to TRBJ1-6; a weak D match, TRBD1 (5 bases). Trimming stripped 3 bases from V and 7 bases from J, with 13 bases between. Germline values: CDR1 LGHNA, CDR2 YNFKEQ. This CDR3 has 15 amino acids.

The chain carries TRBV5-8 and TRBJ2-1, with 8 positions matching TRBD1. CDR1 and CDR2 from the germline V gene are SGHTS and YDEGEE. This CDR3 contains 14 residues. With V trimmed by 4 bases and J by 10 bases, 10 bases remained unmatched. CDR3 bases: TGTGCCAGCAGCCCAGGACAGGGAGTGGACGAGCAGTTCTTC. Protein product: CASSPGQGVDEQFF.

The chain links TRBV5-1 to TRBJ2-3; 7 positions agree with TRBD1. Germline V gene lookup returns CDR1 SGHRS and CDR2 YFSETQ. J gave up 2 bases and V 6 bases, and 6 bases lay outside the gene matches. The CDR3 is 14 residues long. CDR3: CASTDRAFTDTQYF. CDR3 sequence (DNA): TGCGCCAGCACCGACAGGGCCTTCACAGATACGCAGTATTTT.

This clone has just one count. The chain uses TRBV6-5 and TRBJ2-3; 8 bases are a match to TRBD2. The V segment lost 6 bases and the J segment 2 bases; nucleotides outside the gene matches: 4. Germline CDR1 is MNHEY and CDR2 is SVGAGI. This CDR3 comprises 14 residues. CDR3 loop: CASSAGGPTDTQYF. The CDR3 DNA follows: TGTGCCAGCAGCGCGGGGGGCCCCACAGATACGCAGTATTTT.

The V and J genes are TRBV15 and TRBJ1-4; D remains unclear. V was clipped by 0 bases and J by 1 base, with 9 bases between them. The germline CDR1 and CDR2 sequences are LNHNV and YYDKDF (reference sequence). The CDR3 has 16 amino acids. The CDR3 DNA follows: TGTGCCACCAGCAGAGATCTTTCTGGAACTAATGAAAAACTGTTTTTT. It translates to CATSRDLSGTNEKLFF.